This TCR beta chain was captured by sequencing in a study of OX40 agonist ivuxolimab in advanced cancers. The study in broad terms: Ivuxolimab was a fully human IgG2 agonistic monoclonal antibody targeting the costimulatory receptor OX40 (CD134). Intravenous ivuxolimab was administered to patients every 2 weeks at six dose levels: 0.01, 0.1, 0.3, 1.5, 3 and 10 mg/kg. Among the approximately 54 dose-escalation patients, about 19 had hepatocellular carcinoma, some 15 melanoma, 9 renal cell carcinoma and 9 head and neck cancer. The dose-escalation cohort was about 86% male with a mean age of about 65 years, ranging from roughly 20 to 80. Patients were allowed to have had prior anti-PD-1, anti-PD-L1 or anti-CTLA-4 therapy, and around 37% of the dose-escalation patients had previously received checkpoint inhibitors. Partial responses occurred in three dose-escalation patients, of whom one had hepatocellular carcinoma and two had cutaneous melanoma. Peripheral TCRbeta sequencing was intended to test whether TCR sequence diversity was altered and clonal T-cell expansion was caused by ivuxolimab. The monotherapy dose-escalation portion (N of about 47 patients) of the phase I ivuxolimab trial is reported in the paper. Study-level results and caveats: Clonal expansion of both CD4+ and CD8+ blood T cells was observed from baseline to week 6 at doses 0.1 to 3.0 mg/kg. In the 0.1-3.0 mg/kg groups, partial responders were among the patients with the lowest normalized peripheral clonal expansion, particularly in CD8+ T cells. Antigen specificity was not determined for the clonally expanded peripheral T cells. Low levels of normalized T-cell clonal expansion were also shown by some nonresponding patients. After ivuxolimab, more expanded clones were found on average in CD8+ T cells than in CD4+ T cells.

Genomic DNA was extracted from sorted cells for sequencing of the TCRbeta CDR3 region. The immunoSEQ Assay was used for sequencing of TCRbeta CDR3 regions. Here the immuneACCESS table is served through TCRdb, limited to in-frame sequences with V and J called. Missing clones are a known gap in these copies; in checked studies unresolved V genes cover under half, and the rest lacks a known reason. This sample gives tens of thousands of clones in total; about 82% of them show up just once. Of the sample, 6.5% is held by the ten largest clones. Worth noting for this clone: The antigen this receptor binds is unknown. Base qualities were left out, and no much larger clone turns up one base away.

V loses 4 bases of germline sequence and J loses 3 bases, and the interval between the two ends is 10 bases. Reading the germline V gene gives CDR1 SGHTS and CDR2 YDEGEE. From the cysteine through the phenylalanine, the CDR3 covers 13 amino acids. Of all the DNA, just the CDR3 is kept, 39 bases in frame from base 1. Patients with autoimmune disease history or receiving systemic immunosuppression were excluded from the trial. Peripheral blood for TCR sequencing was collected from all dose cohorts at baseline, on cycle 4 day 1, and on cycle 7 day 1. The samples were taken from a phase I, first-in-human, multicenter, open-label dose-escalation trial of ivuxolimab. Adults with locally advanced or metastatic melanoma, renal cell carcinoma, hepatocellular carcinoma or head and neck squamous cell carcinoma were enrolled in the trial. Before TCR sequencing, CD4+ T cells and CD8+ T cells were sorted from peripheral blood as separate populations.

The starting material was CD4+ or CD8+ T cells sorted from blood, obtained in a trial of the OX40 agonist ivuxolimab. The V and J segments used are TRBV5-8 and TRBJ2-5; tentative D gene TRBD2, with 6 bases matching. The sequence came from an adult with an advanced solid tumor such as melanoma, head and neck, liver or kidney cancer. Read as DNA, the sequence is TGTGCCAGCAGCCCCACGGGGGAAGAGACCCAGTACTTC. This is translated as CASSPTGEETQYF.